Listed below are T cell receptor beta chains from one sample, sequenced in a study of vaccination and CD4 T cells after COVID-19. Their antigens remain unidentified. TCRdb redid the calling of the PCR reads with MiXCR, one entry per CDR3 protein. The sample holds about 19,000 distinct CDR3 sequences, less than 70% seen once. Input material: CD4+ T cells from blood, cultured in vitro. These TCRs come from a human donor who had recovered from COVID-19. Each CDR3 is given with its conserved first and last residue. A D gene is named only where the DNA matches it firmly. Only part of the rows carry a size: once, few, many, or a class if the clone is expanded.

cdr3_aa cdr3_nt clone_size d_call j_call v_call
CASSLRDIRGGTQYF TGTGCCAGCAGCCTTCGGGACATCCGAGGTGGGACCCAGTACTTC - - TRBJ2-5 TRBV3-1
CASSLRRLAPGQGAHRTEAFF TGTGCCAGCAGCTTAAGGAGGTTGGCCCCGGGACAGGGGGCCCACCGGACTGAAGCTTTCTTT few TRBD1 TRBJ1-1 TRBV11-2
CASSPLPMGHIQYF TGTGCCAGCAGCCCCCTTCCGATGGGCCACATTCAGTACTTC - - TRBJ2-4 TRBV7-2
CSARGDGPTNPNYEQYF TGCAGTGCTAGAGGGGACGGACCTACCAACCCCAACTACGAGCAGTACTTC - - TRBJ2-7 TRBV20-1
CASSLNRRFRPQHF TGTGCCAGCAGCTTAAATCGGCGGTTTAGGCCCCAGCATTTT few - TRBJ1-5 TRBV7-2
CSARDGVRGTSQPQHF TGCAGTGCTAGAGATGGGGTCAGGGGCACCAGTCAGCCCCAGCATTTT medium-sized - TRBJ1-5 TRBV20-1
CANENWDTEAFF TGCGCCAACGAGAACTGGGACACTGAAGCTTTCTTT - - TRBJ1-1 TRBV10-1
CASSPLDRGGDTIYF TGTGCCAGCAGTCCCCTGGACAGGGGCGGGGACACCATATATTTT - TRBD1 TRBJ1-3 TRBV12-3/TRBV12-4
CASSEFGTGGNTIYF TGTGCCAGCAGTGAATTCGGGACAGGGGGAAACACCATATATTTT - TRBD1 TRBJ1-3 TRBV6-1
CSAIKGIGGRDTQYF TGCAGTGCCATTAAAGGGATCGGAGGACGGGATACGCAGTATTTT once - TRBJ2-3 TRBV20-1
CAISVRPQASENTIYF TGTGCCATCAGTGTTCGACCCCAGGCGTCGGAAAACACCATATATTTT - - TRBJ1-3 TRBV10-3
CASSYRSIGYGYTF TGTGCCAGCAGTTACCGGTCTATTGGCTATGGCTACACCTTC few - TRBJ1-2 TRBV6-5
CASSWADTQYF TGTGCCAGCAGTTGGGCAGATACGCAGTATTTT - - TRBJ2-3 TRBV12-3/TRBV12-4
CASSFTPDTEAFF TGTGCCAGCAGCTTTACCCCCGACACTGAAGCTTTCTTT few - TRBJ1-1 TRBV11-2
CSASPIGENIQYF TGCAGTGCTAGTCCAATCGGGGAAAACATTCAGTACTTC - - TRBJ2-4 TRBV20-1
CASSQAGGPETQYF TGCGCCAGCAGCCAAGCAGGGGGCCCCGAGACCCAGTACTTC few TRBD1 TRBJ2-5 TRBV4-1
CASSLSGDTEAFF TGTGCCAGCAGTTTATCCGGGGACACTGAAGCTTTCTTT few - TRBJ1-1 TRBV27
CASSGQGLDTQYF TGTGCCAGCAGTGGGCAGGGATTAGATACGCAGTATTTT few - TRBJ2-3 TRBV25-1
CASRQGTGQETQYF TGTGCCAGCAGACAAGGGACAGGTCAAGAGACCCAGTACTTC - TRBD1 TRBJ2-5 TRBV12-3/TRBV12-4
CASSLVAGFPYEQYF TGTGCCAGCAGCTTAGTAGCCGGGTTCCCCTACGAGCAGTACTTC - - TRBJ2-7 TRBV7-8
CASSLTGASNQPQHF TGTGCCAGCAGTCTGACAGGGGCTAGCAATCAGCCCCAGCATTTT - TRBD1 TRBJ1-5 TRBV12-3/TRBV12-4
CAISDEGSYNEQFF TGTGCCATCAGTGACGAGGGCTCCTACAATGAGCAGTTCTTC - - TRBJ2-1 TRBV10-3
CASGTLTNEKLFF TGTGCCAGCGGGACACTTACTAATGAAAAACTGTTTTTT - - TRBJ1-4 TRBV28
CASPEGSRAYEQYF TGTGCCAGCCCAGAAGGTAGCAGGGCCTACGAGCAGTACTTC - - TRBJ2-7 TRBV25-1
CASSRRGFGYTF TGTGCCAGCAGTCGTCGTGGGTTTGGCTACACCTTC few - TRBJ1-2 TRBV6-1
CASTIGQVNTEAFF TGTGCCAGTACAATTGGACAGGTGAACACTGAAGCTTTCTTT - TRBD1 TRBJ1-1 TRBV19
CSAKGGGTEAFF TGCAGTGCTAAAGGAGGGGGCACTGAAGCTTTCTTT - - TRBJ1-1 TRBV20-1
CASSIPRRTGGVDTQYF TGTGCCAGCAGCATACCAAGAAGGACAGGGGGCGTCGATACGCAGTATTTT - - TRBJ2-3 TRBV21-1
CSAPGPLSNTEAFF TGCAGTGCCCCCGGGCCCTTGTCAAACACTGAAGCTTTCTTT - - TRBJ1-1 TRBV20-1
CSARGLPAVTQEQFF TGCAGTGCTAGAGGACTACCGGCAGTGACCCAAGAGCAGTTCTTC - - TRBJ2-1 TRBV20-1
CASSLDRRQETQYF TGTGCCAGCAGTTTAGACAGGCGCCAAGAGACCCAGTACTTC - - TRBJ2-5 TRBV27
CASSFGGASYGYTF TGTGCCAGCAGTTTCGGAGGGGCCTCCTATGGCTACACCTTC - - TRBJ1-2 TRBV28
CASSSRLAGAETQNF TGTGCCAGCAGCTCTCGACTAGCGGGGGCGGAGACCCAGAACTTC - TRBD2 TRBJ2-5 TRBV7-2
CASSEWWMSTEAFF TGTGCCAGCAGTGAATGGTGGATGAGCACTGAAGCTTTCTTT - - TRBJ1-1 TRBV2
CASSIRTGGQPQHF TGTGCCAGTAGTATAAGGACAGGTGGGCAGCCCCAGCATTTT few TRBD1 TRBJ1-5 TRBV19
CASSPGAGFYEQYF TGTGCCAGCAGTCCTGGGGCCGGGTTCTACGAGCAGTACTTC - - TRBJ2-7 TRBV27
CASSLTGQGSGYTF TGTGCCAGCAGCTTAACGGGACAGGGCTCTGGCTACACCTTC - TRBD1 TRBJ1-2 TRBV7-2
CASSILAGGPGTGELFF TGTGCCAGCAGCATACTAGCGGGAGGGCCGGGTACCGGGGAGCTGTTTTTT few TRBD2 TRBJ2-2 TRBV5-5
CASSFTSPMAYNEQFF TGCGCCAGCAGCTTCACTAGCCCTATGGCCTACAATGAGCAGTTCTTC - - TRBJ2-1 TRBV5-1
CSAHGRGWNEQFF TGCAGTGCTCATGGACGGGGGTGGAATGAGCAGTTCTTC once - TRBJ2-1 TRBV20-1
CASKTSGSYEQFF TGTGCCAGCAAGACTAGCGGGAGTTATGAGCAGTTCTTC - TRBD2 TRBJ2-1 TRBV6-2/TRBV6-3
CSAIGRVADTQYF TGCAGTGCTATAGGTCGGGTCGCAGATACGCAGTATTTT - - TRBJ2-3 TRBV20-1
CASIGGGFGYTF TGTGCCAGCATCGGGGGGGGGTTTGGCTACACCTTC - - TRBJ1-2 TRBV25-1
CAWTGAFPGGYTF TGTGCCTGGACGGGCGCTTTTCCGGGTGGCTACACCTTC - - TRBJ1-2 TRBV30
CASSPGRTIGRTDTQYF TGTGCCAGCAGTCCCGGAAGGACTATCGGAAGGACAGATACGCAGTATTTT - - TRBJ2-3 TRBV27
CASRLHEQYF TGTGCCAGCCGACTCCACGAGCAGTACTTC - - TRBJ2-7 TRBV21-1
CASSLALAGDETQYF TGCGCCAGCAGCTTGGCACTAGCGGGAGACGAGACCCAGTACTTC - TRBD2 TRBJ2-5 TRBV5-1
CASSYRVTEAFF TGTGCCAGCAGCTACAGGGTCACTGAAGCTTTCTTT - - TRBJ1-1 TRBV6-5
CASRGQLNQPQHF TGTGCCAGCAGGGGGCAGCTAAATCAGCCCCAGCATTTT - - TRBJ1-5 TRBV2
CSVDRGLGTDTQYF TGCAGCGTTGATAGAGGGCTAGGGACAGATACGCAGTATTTT - - TRBJ2-3 TRBV29-1
CASSETGTSGDNEQFF TGCGCCAGCAGTGAGACCGGGACTAGCGGGGACAATGAGCAGTTCTTC - TRBD2 TRBJ2-1 TRBV10-1
CASSRGTGELFF TGTGCCAGCAGCCGGGGGACCGGGGAGCTGTTTTTT few - TRBJ2-2 TRBV7-9
CSANTGQGTDTQYF TGCAGTGCTAACACCGGACAGGGAACAGATACGCAGTATTTT few TRBD1 TRBJ2-3 TRBV20-1
CASNDRGQETQYF TGTGCCAGCAATGACAGGGGGCAAGAGACCCAGTACTTC few TRBD1 TRBJ2-5 TRBV2
CASSLVAGTTQETQYF TGCGCCAGCAGCTTGGTTGCCGGTACGACCCAAGAGACCCAGTACTTC once - TRBJ2-5 TRBV5-1
CAWNGQGNTEAFF TGTGCCTGGAATGGACAGGGGAACACTGAAGCTTTCTTT medium-sized TRBD1 TRBJ1-1 TRBV30
CASAPGALPDTQYF TGTGCCAGCGCCCCGGGCGCTCTTCCAGATACGCAGTATTTT - - TRBJ2-3 TRBV6-2/TRBV6-3